This TCR beta chain was sequenced during a study of T cell responses to AZD1222 COVID-19 vaccine. From germline, CDR1 is MNHEY and CDR2 SVGAGI. The CDR3 is 12 residues long. Trimming removed 8 bases from V and 3 bases from J, with 10 bases in between. Only in-frame clones appear in the TCRdb table, and some are missing; sequencing was by immunoSEQ multiplex PCR. This repertoire shows over 110,000 clones, approximately 90% found once; its top ten account for 9% to 9.5%. Comments on this clone: Antigen: not known.

Study-level findings and limits: The repertoires were collected only after the peak T cell response. Clonal diversity may have been underestimated in mostly white British donors. The reported proportion of spike-specific TCRs targeting unmutated variant regions was nearly half.

The receptor's source is an adult who received the AZD1222 COVID-19 vaccine. V and J are TRBV6-5 and TRBJ1-2; D gene uncertain. The sample was peripheral blood, taken 28 days after the second AZD1222 dose. CDR3 residues: CASVGMDYGYTF. As DNA, the CDR3 is TGTGCCAGCGTGGGGATGGACTATGGCTACACCTTC.